Listed below are T cell receptor beta chains from one sample, sequenced in a study of blood T cells in healthy people across ages. TCRdb reprocessed the 5' RACE reads via MiXCR and lists one record per CDR3 protein. This repertoire shows about 1.8 million distinct CDR3 sequences, 49% found once; its top ten account for approximately 2.1%. Sequenced input: blood. All receptors come from a woman aged 40 to 50 in good health. CDR3s include the opening cysteine and the closing phenylalanine or tryptophan. A D gene is named only where the DNA matches it firmly. Not every row has a clone size; where given, it reads once, few, many or a size class.

>TRBJ2-1|NA|TRBD2|TRBV20-1
TGCAGTGCTAGAGCAGCGGGGGGTAGGAATGAGCAGTTCTTC
CSARAAGGRNEQFF
>TRBJ2-5|NA|TRBD2|TRBV24-1
TGTGCCACCAGTGAGGGGGGACTAGCTGGAGAGACCCAGTACTTC
CATSEGGLAGETQYF
>TRBJ2-1|NA|TRBD2|TRBV7-2
TGTGCCAGCAGCCAGGGGACTAGCGGAGATGAGCAGTTCTTC
CASSQGTSGDEQFF
>TRBJ2-6|few|TRBD1|TRBV24-1
TGTGCCACCAGTGATTGGACAGGCTCTGGGGCCAACGTCCTGACTTTC
CATSDWTGSGANVLTF
>TRBJ1-5|NA|TRBD1|TRBV12-3/TRBV12-4
TGTGCCAGCGGACAGGGAACCCTTAGCAATCAGCCCCAGCATTTT
CASGQGTLSNQPQHF
>TRBJ2-2|NA|TRBD1|TRBV2
TGTGCCAGCAGCCACAGGGGGTCAGGCACCGGGGAGCTGTTTTTT
CASSHRGSGTGELFF
>TRBJ1-2|NA|NA|TRBV5-1
TGCGCCAGCAGCTCCGGGACCGACTATGACTACACCTTC
CASSSGTDYDYTF
>TRBJ2-5|NA|NA|TRBV20-1
TGCAGTGCTAGTTTCCGGGGTAACCAAGAGACCCAGTACTTC
CSASFRGNQETQYF
>TRBJ2-7|few|NA|TRBV5-1
TGCGCCAGCAGCTTGGCGGGGTTCCACGAGCAGTACTTC
CASSLAGFHEQYF
>TRBJ2-7|few|NA|TRBV29-1
TGCAGCGTTGCATTTAGTGGGTTACCCTACGAGCAGTACTTC
CSVAFSGLPYEQYF
>TRBJ2-1|NA|TRBD1|TRBV5-6
TGTGCCAGCAGCTTGGAAACCGGGACAGACCCCTACAATGAGCAGTTCTTC
CASSLETGTDPYNEQFF
>TRBJ2-7|few|NA|TRBV5-1
TGCGCCAGCAGGTCCAAGGAAGGCTACGAGCAGTACTTC
CASRSKEGYEQYF
>TRBJ1-6|NA|NA|TRBV6-5
TGTGCCAGCAGTTCAGAGGGCCTCTATTCACCCCTCCACTTT
CASSSEGLYSPLHF
>TRBJ1-1|NA|TRBD1|TRBV28
TGTGCCAGCAGTACAGGGGGCGTTTCGTACACTGAAGCTTTCTTT
CASSTGGVSYTEAFF
>TRBJ1-1|NA|NA|TRBV7-9
TGTGCCAGCAGCTTATCAGGGCCGGCCGAAGCTTTCTTT
CASSLSGPAEAFF
>TRBJ2-5|few|TRBD2|TRBV11-2
TGTGCCAGCAGCTCCGGGACTAGCGGGGTTCTGGAGACCCAGTACTTC
CASSSGTSGVLETQYF
>TRBJ1-2|few|NA|TRBV7-6
TGTGCCAGCAGTCCGGGAGGGGTTGATGGCTACACCTTC
CASSPGGVDGYTF
>TRBJ2-3|NA|NA|TRBV24-1
TGTGCCACCAGTGATTTTGAGGGGTTGCCTAGCACAGATACGCAGTATTTT
CATSDFEGLPSTDTQYF
>TRBJ2-1|NA|NA|TRBV10-2
TGCGCCGGGGCTGCGGGGGCCTCCTACAATGAGCAGTTCTTC
CAGAAGASYNEQFF
>TRBJ2-3|NA|TRBD1|TRBV28
TGTGCTGCAGGGGGCAGAGATACGCAGTATTTT
CAAGGRDTQYF
>TRBJ2-1|NA|TRBD2|TRBV28
TGTGCCAGCAGTAGCCATCCGCGGACTAGTGCCTACAATGAGCAGTTCTTC
CASSSHPRTSAYNEQFF
>TRBJ2-3|few|TRBD2|TRBV11-2
TGTGCCAGCAGCTTAGATCTGGCGGGGGGGCCTCGCACAGATACGCAGTATTTT
CASSLDLAGGPRTDTQYF
>TRBJ2-4|few|NA|TRBV10-3
TGTGCCATCAGTGAAGAGACAGGGAGGGCCAAAAACATTCAGTACTTC
CAISEETGRAKNIQYF
>TRBJ2-4|few|TRBD1|TRBV11-1
TGTGCCAGCAGCTTCTCCGGGACAGGGTCACAGAACATTCAGTACTTC
CASSFSGTGSQNIQYF
>TRBJ2-5|NA|NA|TRBV4-2
TGTGCCAGCAGCCAAGTAGGCGGCGGAGGATACCAAGAGACCCAGTACTTC
CASSQVGGGGYQETQYF
>TRBJ2-1|few|TRBD1|TRBV29-1
TGCAGCGTGGGACAGGGTAGGCATGAGCAGTTCTTC
CSVGQGRHEQFF
>TRBJ1-2|NA|NA|TRBV29-1
TGCAGCGTATCTTTGGTAAACTATGGCTACACCTTC
CSVSLVNYGYTF
>TRBJ2-3|NA|NA|TRBV27
TGTGCCAGCAGTCCATATGAGGGTGGGGGCACAGATACGCAGTATTTT
CASSPYEGGGTDTQYF
>TRBJ1-2|NA|TRBD1|TRBV4-2
TGTGCCAGCAGCCATGTAGACAGGGGTCGAAGCGGCTACACCTTC
CASSHVDRGRSGYTF
>TRBJ1-2|NA|NA|TRBV7-9
TGTGTCAGCAGCCACGGAGGTGGCTACACCTTC
CVSSHGGGYTF
>TRBJ2-1|NA|NA|TRBV7-3
TGTGCCAGCAGCTTACACCAGGGGGGGTACAATGAGCAGTTCTTC
CASSLHQGGYNEQFF
>TRBJ2-7|NA|NA|TRBV6-5
TGTGCCAGCAGTTACAACGTCGACAGTACCTACGAGCAGTACTTC
CASSYNVDSTYEQYF
>TRBJ1-6|NA|NA|TRBV2
TGTGCCAGCAGTGATAGGGGACTGGAGAATTCACCCCTCCACTTT
CASSDRGLENSPLHF